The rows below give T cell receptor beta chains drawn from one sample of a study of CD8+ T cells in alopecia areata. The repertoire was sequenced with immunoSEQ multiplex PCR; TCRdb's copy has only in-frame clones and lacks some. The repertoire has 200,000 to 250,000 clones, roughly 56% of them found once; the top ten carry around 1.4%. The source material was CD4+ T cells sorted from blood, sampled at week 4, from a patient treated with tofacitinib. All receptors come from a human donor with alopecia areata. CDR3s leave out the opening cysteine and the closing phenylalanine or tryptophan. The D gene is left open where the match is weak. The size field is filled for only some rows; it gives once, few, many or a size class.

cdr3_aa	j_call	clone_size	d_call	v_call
ASSLSGGRGFSYNSPLH	TRBJ1-6	few	NA	TRBV7-2
ASSLDPQLNTEAF	TRBJ1-1	few	NA	TRBV28
ASGHGIGYGYT	TRBJ1-2	NA	NA	TRBV2
SVVRGADYGYT	TRBJ1-2	once	NA	TRBV29-1
ASRREVTGSSYEQY	TRBJ2-7	NA	NA	TRBV4-3
SVGTRLGGYT	TRBJ1-2	NA	NA	TRBV29-1
ASSSARADTQY	TRBJ2-3	NA	NA	TRBV7-8
ASSKTGTSNNSPLH	TRBJ1-6	NA	NA	TRBV4-3
ASSKGGKLLAKNIQY	TRBJ2-4	NA	NA	TRBV21-1
ATSRDQTTGGGGYT	TRBJ1-2	NA	TRBD1	TRBV15
AWSVILGWADGYT	TRBJ1-2	NA	NA	TRBV30
ASSGGTGESQY	TRBJ2-7	NA	TRBD1	TRBV2
ASSRYGTPNTEAF	TRBJ1-1	few	NA	TRBV18
ASSSPYQGGYEQY	TRBJ2-7	NA	NA	TRBV28
ASSPPQRRRTTNNEQF	TRBJ2-1	NA	NA	TRBV18